These T cell receptor beta chains were read from a single sample in a study of blood T cell repertoires in COVID-19. Sequenced by immunoSEQ multiplex PCR; TCRdb stores in-frame clones only, minus some. The table includes over 110,000 clones, over 70% detected once. The sequenced sample was peripheral blood. Receptors were obtained from a man aged 65 to 79 who had recovered from COVID-19. Each CDR3 is given with its conserved first and last residue. D genes are given only for firm matches. Only some rows state a clone size, as once, few, many or a class for expanded clones.

few,TRBV6-6,TRBJ2-6,-,TGTGCCAGCAGTAAGACAAGCTCTGGGGCCAACGTCCTGACTTTC,CASSKTSSGANVLTF
-,TRBV10-2,TRBJ2-1,TRBD2,TGCGCCAGCAGTGAGTCGGCTAGCGGATACTACAATGAGCAGTTCTTC,CASSESASGYYNEQFF
-,TRBV7-9,TRBJ2-3,TRBD2,TGTGCCAGCAGCTCATCCCGGACTAGGGAGGATACGCAGTATTTT,CASSSSRTREDTQYF
-,TRBV7-2,TRBJ2-3,TRBD2,TGTGCCAGCAGCCAATCGGCTAGCGGGAGGGCCCCAGATACGCAGTATTTT,CASSQSASGRAPDTQYF
-,TRBV10-2,TRBJ2-7,-,TGCGCCACCTTCGGACAGTACCACGAGCAGTACTTC,CATFGQYHEQYF
-,TRBV30,TRBJ2-3,TRBD2,TGTGCCTGGGCGGCGGGAGAACGTATTAAGGAAGATACGCAGTATTTT,CAWAAGERIKEDTQYF
-,TRBV11-2,TRBJ2-5,TRBD2,TGTGCCAGCAGCTTGGTAGCGGGGACGGGAGTGGAGACCCAGTACTTC,CASSLVAGTGVETQYF
-,TRBV29-1,TRBJ2-3,TRBD1,TGCAGCCTAGACAGGGGAGTAACAGATACGCAGTATTTT,CSLDRGVTDTQYF
-,TRBV19,TRBJ2-1,-,TGTGCCAGTAGTGGGTTCTTCGGGGGTTCGTACAATGAGCAGTTCTTC,CASSGFFGGSYNEQFF
-,TRBV5-6,TRBJ2-1,TRBD2,TGTGCCAGCAGCTTCCGACTAGCGGGTATTCCAAATGAGCAGTTCTTC,CASSFRLAGIPNEQFF
-,TRBV6-5,TRBJ2-7,TRBD2,TGTGCCAGCAACCTACTAGCGGGGGGCGGGTCCGAGCAGTACTTC,CASNLLAGGGSEQYF
once,TRBV18,TRBJ1-1,TRBD1,TGTGCCAGCTCACGCGCGGGACAGGGAGAAGCTTTCTTT,CASSRAGQGEAFF
-,TRBV15,TRBJ2-1,TRBD2,TGTGCCACCAGCAGGGGGACTAGGCCCGACAATGAGCAGTTCTTC,CATSRGTRPDNEQFF
-,TRBV11-2,TRBJ2-1,-,TGTGCCAGCAGCAAAGGGAGGACTATAGAGCAGTTCTTC,CASSKGRTIEQFF
-,TRBV6-5,TRBJ1-3,TRBD1,TGTGCCAGCAGTTACGGGACAGGGCCTGGAAACACCATATATTTT,CASSYGTGPGNTIYF
-,TRBV7-3,TRBJ2-3,-,TGTGCCAGCAGCGCCTCAAACCCGGGGACAGATACGCAGTATTTT,CASSASNPGTDTQYF
-,TRBV2,TRBJ2-5,-,TGTGCCAGCACCACAGGAATGGGGAAGACCCAGTACTTC,CASTTGMGKTQYF
-,TRBV3-1/TRBV3-2,TRBJ2-3,-,TGTGCCAGCAGCCCCGTGCGGGGTACGCAGTATTTT,CASSPVRGTQYF
-,TRBV29-1,TRBJ2-1,TRBD2,TGCAGCGCACGACTAGCGGGAGGGGATGAGCAGTTCTTC,CSARLAGGDEQFF
-,TRBV6-6,TRBJ2-1,-,TGTGCCAGCAGTTACCTGGAGAGCGGCAACAATGAGCAGTTCTTC,CASSYLESGNNEQFF
-,TRBV5-5,TRBJ2-5,TRBD1,TGTGCCAGCAGCGACCGGGACAGGGGCCCAACCCAGTACTTC,CASSDRDRGPTQYF
-,TRBV19,TRBJ1-1,-,TGTGCCAGTAGTATGACAGTTGAAGCTTTCTTT,CASSMTVEAFF
-,TRBV15,TRBJ2-7,TRBD2,TGTGCCACCAGCAGAGGTGAAAGCGGGAGTTTCGGCGAGCAGTACTTC,CATSRGESGSFGEQYF
-,TRBV7-3,TRBJ2-5,TRBD2,TGTGCCAGCAGCTCGGGACTAGCCGGGGAGACCCAGTACTTC,CASSSGLAGETQYF
few,TRBV5-5,TRBJ2-3,TRBD2,TGTGCCAGCAGTCCCTGGTTTAGCGGGAGGGCATCTTCTACAGATACGCAGTATTTT,CASSPWFSGRASSTDTQYF
-,TRBV5-4,TRBJ1-6,-,TGTGCCAGCAGCTTGGGGGGCAGGGCTTATAATTCACCCCTCCACTTT,CASSLGGRAYNSPLHF
-,TRBV4-1,TRBJ2-1,-,TGCGCCAGCAGCCAACACTCGGGATACAATGAGCAGTTCTTC,CASSQHSGYNEQFF
once,TRBV28,TRBJ1-2,-,TGTGCCAGCAGTTCCACCCCAGCGGGGGAGAGAGGTGGCTACACCTTC,CASSSTPAGERGGYTF
-,TRBV4-3,TRBJ2-3,-,TGCGCCAGCAGCCAAGATCTTGTTGCGGATACGCAGTATTTT,CASSQDLVADTQYF
once,TRBV19,TRBJ2-7,-,TGTGCCAGTAGCTCTACCACAGGGTACGAGCAGTACTTC,CASSSTTGYEQYF
-,TRBV30,TRBJ2-5,-,TGTGCCTGGAGTGTCACAGTTCAAGAGACCCAGTACTTC,CAWSVTVQETQYF
-,TRBV29-1,TRBJ1-2,-,TGCAGCGTAGTTAGAGGCTATGGCTACACCTTC,CSVVRGYGYTF
-,TRBV11-2,TRBJ2-3,-,TGTGCCAGCAACCCCGCCAGGGCGGTAGATACGCAGTATTTT,CASNPARAVDTQYF
few,TRBV14,TRBJ2-2,TRBD1,TGTGCCAGCAGCCGGACAGGGACCGGGCGCACCGGGGAGCTGTTTTTT,CASSRTGTGRTGELFF
-,TRBV6-5,TRBJ1-5,-,TGTGCCAGCAACACAGGACCCAATCAGCCCCAGCATTTT,CASNTGPNQPQHF
once,TRBV18,TRBJ2-7,TRBD2,TGTGCCAGCTCACCGACTAGCGGGAACGCCTACGAGCAGTACTTC,CASSPTSGNAYEQYF
-,TRBV5-6,TRBJ1-3,-,TGTGCCAGCAGCTTGCCAGGGTTCTTGAGCTCTGGAAACACCATATATTTT,CASSLPGFLSSGNTIYF
-,TRBV27,TRBJ2-7,TRBD2,TGTGCCAGCAGTGCACGACCCGGGACTAACAACGAGCAGTACTTC,CASSARPGTNNEQYF
once,TRBV14,TRBJ2-7,-,TGTGCCAGCAGCCAAGATAGGCGGGGCTACGAGCAGTACTTC,CASSQDRRGYEQYF
-,TRBV19,TRBJ2-1,TRBD2,TGTGCCAGTAGTGCCCCTTCGCGGACTAGCAGCTACAATGAGCAGTTCTTC,CASSAPSRTSSYNEQFF
-,TRBV6-5,TRBJ1-1,-,TGTGCCAGCAGCCGGGGGGGTTTCCCCCCCCCTGAAGCTTTCTTT,CASSRGGFPPPEAFF
-,TRBV30,TRBJ2-1,TRBD2,TGTGCCTGGAGTCTCCGCCTAGCGGGAAATGAGCAGTTCTTC,CAWSLRLAGNEQFF
many,TRBV5-6,TRBJ2-2,-,TGTGCCAGCAGCTTAGACTTAGGAGGGAACACCGGGGAGCTGTTTTTT,CASSLDLGGNTGELFF
few,TRBV2,TRBJ2-3,-,TGTGCCAGCAGCGCTAGCGCGAATACGCAGTATTTT,CASSASANTQYF
-,TRBV30,TRBJ2-3,TRBD1,TGTGCCTGGAATTACCAGGGGGCGACAGATACGCAGTATTTT,CAWNYQGATDTQYF
-,TRBV27,TRBJ1-1,-,TGTGCCAGCAGTTTTAGCAGACTGAACACTGAAGCTTTCTTT,CASSFSRLNTEAFF
-,TRBV5-1,TRBJ2-6,TRBD1,TGCGCCAGCAGCCCGGGACAGGCCATCTCTGGGGCCAACGTCCTGACTTTC,CASSPGQAISGANVLTF
-,TRBV5-5,TRBJ1-6,-,TGTGCCAGCAGCTTGGACGGCAGGGAGGATGACTCACCCCTCCACTTT,CASSLDGREDDSPLHF
-,TRBV27,TRBJ1-6,TRBD1,TGTGCCAGCAGTTGGGGGACAGGGAAAAGCTTTAGTTCACCCCTCCACTTT,CASSWGTGKSFSSPLHF
-,TRBV24-1,TRBJ2-5,-,TGTGCCACCAGTGATGGGGCTGCAGAGACCCAGTACTTC,CATSDGAAETQYF
-,TRBV6-1,TRBJ2-7,-,TGTGCCAGTAAATACAGGGAAGGGTACGAGCAGTACTTC,CASKYREGYEQYF
-,TRBV28,TRBJ1-2,TRBD1,TGTGCCAGCAGTCCACCCGGGACAGGACTCTATGGCTACACCTTC,CASSPPGTGLYGYTF
-,TRBV19,TRBJ2-7,-,TGTGCCAGTAGTGACCATAGCGAGGCCTACGAGCAGTACTTC,CASSDHSEAYEQYF
-,TRBV4-2,TRBJ2-7,TRBD2,TGTGCCAGCAGCAGTTATCCGGGACTAGCGGGCTTAGAGTCCTACGAGCAGTACTTC,CASSSYPGLAGLESYEQYF
-,TRBV11-2,TRBJ2-5,TRBD1,TGTGCCAGCAGCATCCAGGCTGACAGGGGGTGGACCCAGTACTTC,CASSIQADRGWTQYF
-,TRBV10-1,TRBJ2-7,-,TGCGCCAGCAGCGCGGGGTACGAGCAGTACTTC,CASSAGYEQYF
-,TRBV3-1/TRBV3-2,TRBJ2-3,TRBD1,TGTGCCAGCAGCTCGGGACAGGGGTTTGATACGCAGTATTTT,CASSSGQGFDTQYF